A selection of T cell receptor beta chains follows, all from one sample in a study of blood T cell repertoires in COVID-19. Profiled with immunoSEQ multiplex PCR; TCRdb holds only in-frame clones, not every one. The profile shows around 250,000 clones, approximately 88% of them singletons. The sequencing sample was made of PBMCs or T cells enriched from blood (not recorded which). The receptors derive from a woman aged 40-49 years who had been exposed to COVID-19. CDR3s include the opening cysteine and the closing phenylalanine or tryptophan. The D gene is left open where the match is weak. Rows give clone size only sometimes, using once, few, many, or a class for an expanded clone.

TRBJ1-2 | TRBV5-6 | NA | NA | CASSLSADYGYTF | TGTGCCAGCAGCTTGTCGGCGGACTATGGCTACACCTTC
TRBJ2-3 | TRBV2 | TRBD2 | NA | CASRFLAGLSTDTQYF | TGTGCCAGCAGATTTTTAGCGGGGCTTAGCACAGATACGCAGTATTTT
TRBJ2-1 | TRBV9 | TRBD2 | NA | CASSVAGASGRPTYNEQFF | TGTGCCAGCAGCGTAGCTGGGGCTAGCGGGAGACCCACATACAATGAGCAGTTCTTC
TRBJ1-1 | TRBV23-1 | TRBD1 | NA | CASSHRGQFFTEAFF | TGCGCCAGCAGTCACCGGGGACAGTTTTTCACTGAAGCTTTCTTT
TRBJ1-2 | TRBV7-9 | NA | NA | CASSRGVETF | TGTGCCAGCAGCCGCGGGGTGGAAACCTTC
TRBJ2-2 | TRBV5-4 | NA | NA | CASSTQTSRTGELFF | TGTGCCAGCAGCACCCAGACTAGTAGGACCGGGGAGCTGTTTTTT
TRBJ2-3 | TRBV7-3 | NA | once | CASSFRDSTDTQYF | TGTGCCAGCAGCTTCAGGGATAGCACAGATACGCAGTATTTT
TRBJ2-1 | TRBV14 | NA | NA | CASSYRQPFSSYNEQFF | TGTGCCAGCAGCTACCGACAGCCTTTTAGCTCCTACAATGAGCAGTTCTTC
TRBJ1-2 | TRBV24-1 | TRBD1 | NA | CATSDSFGTANYGYTF | TGTGCCACCAGTGATTCGTTCGGGACAGCCAACTATGGCTACACCTTC
TRBJ2-5 | TRBV10-3 | TRBD2 | NA | CAIRGTSGPRGYQETQYF | TGTGCCATCAGGGGGACTAGCGGGCCTCGAGGATACCAAGAGACCCAGTACTTC
TRBJ2-5 | TRBV5-1 | TRBD1 | NA | CASSTQTGGQVETQYF | TGCGCCAGCAGCACCCAGACAGGGGGGCAGGTAGAGACCCAGTACTTC
TRBJ2-7 | TRBV12-3/TRBV12-4 | NA | NA | CASSQAYEQYF | TGTGCCAGCAGTCAGGCTTACGAGCAGTACTTC
TRBJ2-5 | TRBV20-1 | TRBD2 | NA | CSASYAGVETQYF | TGCAGTGCTAGTTATGCGGGGGTGGAGACCCAGTACTTC
TRBJ2-7 | TRBV18 | NA | NA | CASSPQEASYEQYF | TGTGCCAGCTCACCACAGGAGGCGTCCTACGAGCAGTACTTC
TRBJ2-1 | TRBV7-3 | TRBD2 | NA | CASSWGTSDYNEQFF | TGTGCCAGCAGCTGGGGGACTAGCGATTACAATGAGCAGTTCTTC
TRBJ1-1 | TRBV27 | NA | NA | CASSPMTGNTEAFF | TGTGCCAGCAGTCCGATGACAGGGAACACTGAAGCTTTCTTT
TRBJ2-1 | TRBV30 | NA | NA | CAWSSMGGQQFF | TGTGCCTGGAGCTCGATGGGGGGACAGCAGTTCTTC
TRBJ2-1 | TRBV24-1 | TRBD1 | NA | CATSDSGQGQFF | TGTGCCACCAGTGATTCCGGACAGGGGCAGTTCTTC
TRBJ2-1 | TRBV20-1 | TRBD2 | NA | CSGLAGFEQFF | TGCAGTGGGCTAGCGGGGTTTGAGCAGTTCTTC
TRBJ1-5 | TRBV2 | NA | NA | CASRYQGTPIEPQHF | TGTGCCAGCAGGTATCAGGGTACTCCCATCGAGCCCCAGCATTTT
TRBJ1-2 | TRBV28 | NA | NA | CASSLGHSTPGSSFDTF | TGTGCCAGCAGTTTAGGTCATTCGACTCCCGGATCCAGTTTTGACACCTTC
TRBJ2-6 | TRBV7-3 | NA | NA | CASSFLGGPSGANVLTF | TGTGCCAGCAGCTTTCTTGGAGGTCCCTCTGGGGCCAACGTCCTGACTTTC
TRBJ2-7 | TRBV5-6 | NA | NA | CASSWTGTQLYEQYF | TGTGCCAGCAGCTGGACCGGGACACAACTTTACGAGCAGTACTTC
TRBJ1-2 | TRBV3-1/TRBV3-2 | NA | NA | CASSQDLGDHGYTF | TGTGCCAGCAGCCAAGATTTGGGAGATCATGGCTACACCTTC
TRBJ2-1 | TRBV5-4 | NA | once | CASSLEQGRHNEQFF | TGTGCCAGCAGCTTGGAGCAGGGTCGGCACAATGAGCAGTTCTTC
TRBJ1-6 | TRBV19 | NA | NA | CASSMAEGNSPLHF | TGTGCCAGTAGTATGGCAGAGGGTAATTCACCCCTCCACTTT
TRBJ1-2 | TRBV12-3/TRBV12-4 | NA | NA | CASSLGGAQTF | TGTGCCAGCAGCCTGGGGGGGGCCCAAACCTTC
TRBJ1-6 | TRBV3-1/TRBV3-2 | NA | NA | CASSQDGGRGNSPLHF | TGTGCCAGCAGCCAAGATGGAGGACGGGGAAATTCACCCCTCCACTTT
TRBJ2-1 | TRBV9 | TRBD2 | NA | CASSGTSGRAPFF | TGTGCCAGCAGCGGTACTAGCGGGAGGGCCCCGTTCTTC
TRBJ2-3 | TRBV9 | TRBD2 | few | CASSQRGRPGLAGPDTQYF | TGTGCCAGCAGCCAGCGGGGCAGACCGGGACTAGCGGGACCAGATACGCAGTATTTT
TRBJ2-1 | TRBV27 | TRBD1 | few | CASSLSPGQGAYEQFF | TGTGCCAGCAGTTTATCGCCGGGACAGGGGGCTTATGAGCAGTTCTTC
TRBJ1-2 | TRBV6-5 | NA | few | CASSYLGVGNYGYTF | TGTGCCAGCAGTTACTTAGGAGTTGGGAACTATGGCTACACCTTC
TRBJ1-5 | TRBV30 | NA | NA | CAWNLNTNQPQHF | TGTGCCTGGAATTTAAACACCAATCAGCCCCAGCATTTT
TRBJ1-1 | TRBV11-2 | TRBD1 | NA | CASSSQGVGTEAFF | TGTGCCAGCAGCTCCCAGGGGGTTGGGACTGAAGCTTTCTTT
TRBJ2-6 | TRBV6-2/TRBV6-3 | TRBD1 | NA | CASSYLSGTGAGANVLTF | TGTGCCAGCAGTTACTTATCGGGGACAGGGGCTGGGGCCAACGTCCTGACTTTC